This TCR beta chain was captured in a study of Graves' ophthalmopathy and Graves' hyperthyroidism. Points from the study as a whole: Ophthalmopathy versus stable hyperthyroidism: 13-signature model gave about 87% sensitivity, 70% to 83% specificity.

CDR3 size: 15 residues. Germline V gene sequence: CDR1 SNHLY, CDR2 FYNNEI. V shed 5 bases and J shed 3 bases, with 14 bases lying between them. Patients in the hyperthyroidism group, adults aged 18 to 65, were newly diagnosed, under 2 months' duration. In this sample, this clonotype turned up a few times. The antigen is undetermined. Amplifying from RNA transcripts, the study obtained TCR beta CDR3 regions. First-round RT-PCR with HTBI primers preceded a second-round multiplex PCR. TCRdb re-derived calls from the multiplex PCR reads in MiXCR, one entry per CDR3 protein. The sample yields a few hundred thousand distinct CDR3 sequences, 15% seen once.

This chain joins TRBV2 and TRBJ1-5, with TRBD1 as a possible D gene (6 bases). The sequence derives from a woman aged 18-29 years with stable Graves' hyperthyroidism. The sequenced sample was peripheral blood. This CDR3 is CASSNVTGINQPQHF. In DNA, the CDR3 is TGTGCCAGCAGTAACGTAACAGGGATCAATCAGCCCCAGCATTTT.